The TCR beta chain under discussion was sequenced for a study of siplizumab effects on memory and regulatory T cells. Assays covered about 10^5 TCR templates per sample. Clones were sequenced by immunoSEQ multiplex PCR, and TCRdb holds only the in-frame ones, with some missing. Of some 100,000 clones listed, roughly 94% are singletons. From germline, CDR1 is PRHDT and CDR2 FYEKMQ (reference sequence). Trimming shortened V by 3 bases and J by 5 bases, and 11 bases separated the two germline ends. The CDR3 is 13 amino acids. The rearrangement links TRBV13 to TRBJ2-7; D is undetermined. Input material: Tregs sorted from blood. This clonotype originated in a human donor in good health. CDR3 nucleotides: TGTGCCAGCAGCTTGCGCTACCGCCACGAGCAGTACTTC. It translates to CASSLRYRHEQYF. Drawing the rest from reference TRBV13 and TRBJ2-7, the complete variable domain is AAGVIQSPRHLIKEKRETATLKCYPIPRHDTVYWYQQGPGQDPQFLISFYEKMQSDKGSIPDRFSAQQFSDYHSELNMSSLELGDSALYFCASSLRYRHEQYFGPGTRLTVT.